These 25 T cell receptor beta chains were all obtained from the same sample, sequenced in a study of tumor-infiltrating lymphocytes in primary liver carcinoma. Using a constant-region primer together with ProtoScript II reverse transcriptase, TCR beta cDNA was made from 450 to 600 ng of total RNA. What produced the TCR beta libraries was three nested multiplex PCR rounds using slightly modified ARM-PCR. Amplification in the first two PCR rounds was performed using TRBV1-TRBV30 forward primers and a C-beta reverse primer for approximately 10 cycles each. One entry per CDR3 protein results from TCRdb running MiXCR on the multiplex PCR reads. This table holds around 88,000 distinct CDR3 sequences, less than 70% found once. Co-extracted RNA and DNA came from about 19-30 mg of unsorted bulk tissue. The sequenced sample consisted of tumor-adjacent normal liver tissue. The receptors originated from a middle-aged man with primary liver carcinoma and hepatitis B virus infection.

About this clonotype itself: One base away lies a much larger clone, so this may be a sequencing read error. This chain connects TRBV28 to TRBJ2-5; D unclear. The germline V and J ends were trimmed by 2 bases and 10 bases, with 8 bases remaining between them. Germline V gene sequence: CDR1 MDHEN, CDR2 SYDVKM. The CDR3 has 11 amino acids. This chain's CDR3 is CASSLKLIQYF. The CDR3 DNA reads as TGTGCCAGCAGTTTAAAGCTGATCCAGTACTTC.

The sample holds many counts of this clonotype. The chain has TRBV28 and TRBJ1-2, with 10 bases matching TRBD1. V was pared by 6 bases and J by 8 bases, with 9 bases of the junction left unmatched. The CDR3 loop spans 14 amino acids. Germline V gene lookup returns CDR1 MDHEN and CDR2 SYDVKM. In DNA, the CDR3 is TGTGCCAGCAGGAACCCGGGACAGGGGAGCGGCTACACCTTC. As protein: CASRNPGQGSGYTF.

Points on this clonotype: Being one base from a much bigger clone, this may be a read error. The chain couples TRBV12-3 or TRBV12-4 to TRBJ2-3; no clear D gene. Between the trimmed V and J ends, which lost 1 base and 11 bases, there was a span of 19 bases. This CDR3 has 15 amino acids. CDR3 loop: CASSLVRGIDGEQYF. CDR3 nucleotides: TGTGCCAGCAGTTTAGTGCGTGGGATAGATGGGGAGCAGTATTTT.

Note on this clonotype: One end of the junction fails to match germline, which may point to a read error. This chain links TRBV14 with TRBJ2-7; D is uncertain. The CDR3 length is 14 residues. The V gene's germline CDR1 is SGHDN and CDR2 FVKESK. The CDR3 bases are TGTGCCAGCAGCCAGACTCCCGCGAACTACGTGCAGTACTTC. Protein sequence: CASSQTPANYVQYF.

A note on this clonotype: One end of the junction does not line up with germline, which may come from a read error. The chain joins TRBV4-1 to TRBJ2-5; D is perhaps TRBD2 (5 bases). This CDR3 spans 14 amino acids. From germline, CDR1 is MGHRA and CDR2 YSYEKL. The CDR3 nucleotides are TGCGCTAGCAGCCAAGGAGGTCGCCAAGAGACCCAGTACTTC. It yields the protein CASSQGGRQETQYF.

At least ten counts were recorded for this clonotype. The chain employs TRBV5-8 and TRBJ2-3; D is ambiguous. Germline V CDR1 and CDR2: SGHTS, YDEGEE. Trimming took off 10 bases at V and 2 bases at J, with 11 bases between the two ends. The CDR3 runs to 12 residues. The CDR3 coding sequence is TGTGCCTACGGGCGCCTCACAGATACGCAGTATTTT. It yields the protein CAYGRLTDTQYF.

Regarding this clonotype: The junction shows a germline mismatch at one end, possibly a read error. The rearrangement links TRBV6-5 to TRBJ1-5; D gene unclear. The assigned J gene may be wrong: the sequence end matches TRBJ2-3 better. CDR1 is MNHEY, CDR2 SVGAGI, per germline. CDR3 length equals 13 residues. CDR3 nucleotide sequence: TGTACCAGCAGTTACCGGCTCAATCAGCCCCAGTATTTT. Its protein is CTSSYRLNQPQYF.

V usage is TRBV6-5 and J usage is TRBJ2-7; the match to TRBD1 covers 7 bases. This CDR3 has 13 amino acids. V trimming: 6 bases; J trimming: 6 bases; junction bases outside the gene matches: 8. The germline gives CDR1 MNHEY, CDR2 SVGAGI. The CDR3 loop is CASRIKGAGEQYF. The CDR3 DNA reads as TGTGCCAGCAGGATAAAGGGGGCCGGCGAGCAGTACTTC.

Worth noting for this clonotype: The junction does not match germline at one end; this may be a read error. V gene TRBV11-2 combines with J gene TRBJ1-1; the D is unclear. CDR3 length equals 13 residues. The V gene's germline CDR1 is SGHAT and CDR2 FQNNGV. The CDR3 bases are TGTGCCAGCAGCTTAAGTTGGAACAGTGAAGCTTTCTTT. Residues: CASSLSWNSEAFF.

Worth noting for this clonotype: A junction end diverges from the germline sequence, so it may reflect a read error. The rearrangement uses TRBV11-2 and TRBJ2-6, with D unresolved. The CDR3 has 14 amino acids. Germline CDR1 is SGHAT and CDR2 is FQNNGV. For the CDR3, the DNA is TGTGGCAGCAGCTTAGGTACGGAGGCCAACGTCCTGACTTTC. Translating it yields CGSSLGTEANVLTF.

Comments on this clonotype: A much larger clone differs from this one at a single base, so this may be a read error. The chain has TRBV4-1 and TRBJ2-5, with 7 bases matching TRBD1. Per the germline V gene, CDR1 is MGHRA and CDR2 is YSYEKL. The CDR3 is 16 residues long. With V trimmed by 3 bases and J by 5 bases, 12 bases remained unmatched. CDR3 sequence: CASSHSPGQSHETQYF. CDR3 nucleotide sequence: TGCGCCAGCAGCCATTCCCCGGGACAGTCACACGAGACCCAGTACTTC.

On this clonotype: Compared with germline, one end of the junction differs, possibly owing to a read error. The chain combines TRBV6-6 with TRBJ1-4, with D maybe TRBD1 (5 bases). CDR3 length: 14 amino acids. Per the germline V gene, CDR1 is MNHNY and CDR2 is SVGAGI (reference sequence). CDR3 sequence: CASSKVQDNEKLFF. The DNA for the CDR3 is TGTGCAAGCAGTAAGGTACAGGACAATGAAAAACTGTTTTTT.

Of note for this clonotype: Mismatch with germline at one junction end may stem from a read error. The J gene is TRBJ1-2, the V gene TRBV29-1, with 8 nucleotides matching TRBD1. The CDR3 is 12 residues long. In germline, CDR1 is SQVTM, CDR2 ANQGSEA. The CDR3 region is CSVEAQGGGYSF. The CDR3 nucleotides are TGCAGCGTTGAGGCACAGGGGGGCGGCTACTCCTTC.

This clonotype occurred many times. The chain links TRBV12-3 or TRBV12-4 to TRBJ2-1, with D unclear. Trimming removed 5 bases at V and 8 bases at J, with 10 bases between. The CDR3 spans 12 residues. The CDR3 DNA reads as TGTGCCAGCAGTGGGCAAGCGCATGAGCAGTTCTTC. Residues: CASSGQAHEQFF.

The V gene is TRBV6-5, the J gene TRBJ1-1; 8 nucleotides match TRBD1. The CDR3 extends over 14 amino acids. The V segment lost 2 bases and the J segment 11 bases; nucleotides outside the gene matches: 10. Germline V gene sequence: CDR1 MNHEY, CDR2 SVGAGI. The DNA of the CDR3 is TGTGCCAGCAGTTACAACAGGGGGTCCACTGGGGCTTTCTTT. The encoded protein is CASSYNRGSTGAFF.

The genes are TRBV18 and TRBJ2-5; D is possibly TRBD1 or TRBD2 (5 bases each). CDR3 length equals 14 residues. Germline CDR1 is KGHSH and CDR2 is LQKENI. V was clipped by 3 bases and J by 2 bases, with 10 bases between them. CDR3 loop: CASSPRDGQETQYF. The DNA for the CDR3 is TGTGCCAGCTCACCGAGGGACGGACAAGAGACCCAGTACTTC.

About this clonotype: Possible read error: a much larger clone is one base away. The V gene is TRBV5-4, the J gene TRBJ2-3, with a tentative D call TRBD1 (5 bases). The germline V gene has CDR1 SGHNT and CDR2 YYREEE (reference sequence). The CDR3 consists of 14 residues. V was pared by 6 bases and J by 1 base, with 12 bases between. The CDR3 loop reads CASNWTTGTDTQYF. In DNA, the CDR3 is TGTGCCAGCAACTGGACGACAGGCACAGATACGCAGTATTTT.

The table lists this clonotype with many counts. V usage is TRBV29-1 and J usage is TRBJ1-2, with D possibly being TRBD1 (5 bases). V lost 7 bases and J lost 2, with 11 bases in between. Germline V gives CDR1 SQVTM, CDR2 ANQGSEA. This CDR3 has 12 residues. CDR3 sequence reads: CSAWEGNYGYTF. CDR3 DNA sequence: TGCAGCGCATGGGAGGGGAACTATGGCTACACCTTC.

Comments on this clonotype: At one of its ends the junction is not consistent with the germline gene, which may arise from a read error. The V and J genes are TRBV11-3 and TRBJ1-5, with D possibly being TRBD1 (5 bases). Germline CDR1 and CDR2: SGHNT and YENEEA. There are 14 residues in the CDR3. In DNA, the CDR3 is TGTGACAGCAGTGACAGCTATAGCAATCAGCCCCAGCATTTT. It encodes CDSSDSYSNQPQHF.

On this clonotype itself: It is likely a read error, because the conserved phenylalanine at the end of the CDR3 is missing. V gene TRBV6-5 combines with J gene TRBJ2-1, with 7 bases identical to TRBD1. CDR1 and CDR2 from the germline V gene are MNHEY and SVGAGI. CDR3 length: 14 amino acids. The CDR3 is CASSFATGTLEQFL. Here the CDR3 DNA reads TGTGCCAGTAGTTTCGCGACAGGGACGCTTGAGCAGTTCCTC.

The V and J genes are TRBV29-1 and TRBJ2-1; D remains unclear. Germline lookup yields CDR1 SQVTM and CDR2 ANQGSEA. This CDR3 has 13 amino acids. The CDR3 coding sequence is TGCGGCATTGACGGTAACTCCTACAATGAGCAGTTCTTC. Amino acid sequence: CGIDGNSYNEQFF.

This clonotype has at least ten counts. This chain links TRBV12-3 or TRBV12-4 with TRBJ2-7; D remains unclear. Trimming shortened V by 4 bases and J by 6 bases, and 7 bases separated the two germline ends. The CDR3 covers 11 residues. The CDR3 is CASSSKGEQYF. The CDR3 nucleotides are TGTGCCAGCAGTTCAAAGGGCGAGCAGTACTTC.

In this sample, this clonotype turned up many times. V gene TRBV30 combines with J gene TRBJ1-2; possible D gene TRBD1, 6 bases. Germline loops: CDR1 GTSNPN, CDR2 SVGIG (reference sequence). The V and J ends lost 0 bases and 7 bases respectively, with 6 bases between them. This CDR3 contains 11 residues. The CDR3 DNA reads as TGTGCCTGGAGTGTACAGGGTGGCTACACCTTC. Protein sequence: CAWSVQGGYTF.

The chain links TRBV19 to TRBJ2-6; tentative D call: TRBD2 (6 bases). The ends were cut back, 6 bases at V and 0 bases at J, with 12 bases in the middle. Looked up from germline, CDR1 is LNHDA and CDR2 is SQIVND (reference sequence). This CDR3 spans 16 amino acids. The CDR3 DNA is TGTGCCAGTAGACTGGCGGGGAGCTCTGGGGCCAACGTCCTGACTTTC. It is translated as CASRLAGSSGANVLTF.

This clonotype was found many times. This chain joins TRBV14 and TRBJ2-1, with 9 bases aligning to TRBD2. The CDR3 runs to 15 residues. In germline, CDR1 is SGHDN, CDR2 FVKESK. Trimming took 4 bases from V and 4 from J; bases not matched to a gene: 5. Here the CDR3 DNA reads TGTGCCAGCAGCCCGCTAGCGGGGCTTTACAATGAGCAGTTCTTC. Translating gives CASSPLAGLYNEQFF.